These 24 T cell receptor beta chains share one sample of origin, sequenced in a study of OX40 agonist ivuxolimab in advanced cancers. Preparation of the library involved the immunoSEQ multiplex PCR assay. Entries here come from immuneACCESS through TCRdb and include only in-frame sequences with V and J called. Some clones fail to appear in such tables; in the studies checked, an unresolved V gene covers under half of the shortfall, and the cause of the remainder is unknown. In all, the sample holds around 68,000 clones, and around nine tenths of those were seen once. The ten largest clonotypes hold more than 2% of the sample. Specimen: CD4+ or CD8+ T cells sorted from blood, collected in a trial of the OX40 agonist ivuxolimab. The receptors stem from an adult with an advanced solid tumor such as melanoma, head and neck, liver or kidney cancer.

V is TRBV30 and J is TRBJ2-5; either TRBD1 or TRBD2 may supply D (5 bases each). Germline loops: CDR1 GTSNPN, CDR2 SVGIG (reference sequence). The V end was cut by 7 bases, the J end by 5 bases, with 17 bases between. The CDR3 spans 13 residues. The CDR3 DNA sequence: TGTGCCTCCCGGCCGAATGGGGGTGAGACCCAGTACTTC. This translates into CASRPNGGETQYF.

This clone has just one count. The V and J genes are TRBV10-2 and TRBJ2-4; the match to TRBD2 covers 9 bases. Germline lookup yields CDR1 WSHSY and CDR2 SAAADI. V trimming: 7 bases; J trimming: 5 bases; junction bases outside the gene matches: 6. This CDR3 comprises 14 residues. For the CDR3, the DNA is TGCGCCAGCAAGTTCGGACTAGCGCAAAACATTCAGTACTTC. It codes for CASKFGLAQNIQYF.

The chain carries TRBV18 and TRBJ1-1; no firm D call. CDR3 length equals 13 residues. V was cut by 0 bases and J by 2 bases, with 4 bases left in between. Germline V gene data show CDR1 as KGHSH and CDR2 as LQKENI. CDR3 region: CASSPPTNTEAFF. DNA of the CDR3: TGTGCCAGCTCACCACCGACCAACACTGAAGCTTTCTTT.

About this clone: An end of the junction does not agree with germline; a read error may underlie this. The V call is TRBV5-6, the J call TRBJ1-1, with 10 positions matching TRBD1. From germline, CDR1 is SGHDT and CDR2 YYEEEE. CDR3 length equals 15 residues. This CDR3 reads CAGRKGTGANTEAFF. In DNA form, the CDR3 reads TGTGCCGGCAGGAAGGGGACAGGGGCGAACACTGAAGCTTTCTTT.

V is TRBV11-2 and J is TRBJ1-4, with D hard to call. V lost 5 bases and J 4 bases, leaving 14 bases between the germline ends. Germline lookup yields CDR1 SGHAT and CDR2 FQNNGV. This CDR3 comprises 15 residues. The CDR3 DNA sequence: TGTGCCAGCAGCCAAGGAACCCTACTTAATGAAAAACTGTTTTTT. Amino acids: CASSQGTLLNEKLFF.

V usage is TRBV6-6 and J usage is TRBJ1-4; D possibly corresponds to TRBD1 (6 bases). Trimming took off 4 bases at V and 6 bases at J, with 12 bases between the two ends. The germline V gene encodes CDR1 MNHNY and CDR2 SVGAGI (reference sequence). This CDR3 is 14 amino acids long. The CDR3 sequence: CASSLQGGDEKLFF. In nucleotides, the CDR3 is TGTGCCAGCAGTTTACAGGGAGGAGATGAAAAACTGTTTTTT.

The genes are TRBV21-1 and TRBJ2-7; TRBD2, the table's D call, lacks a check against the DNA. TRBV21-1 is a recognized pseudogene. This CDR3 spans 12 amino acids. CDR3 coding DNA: TGTGCCAGCATCAAGACTAGCGGCGAGCAGTACTTC. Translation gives CASIKTSGEQYF.

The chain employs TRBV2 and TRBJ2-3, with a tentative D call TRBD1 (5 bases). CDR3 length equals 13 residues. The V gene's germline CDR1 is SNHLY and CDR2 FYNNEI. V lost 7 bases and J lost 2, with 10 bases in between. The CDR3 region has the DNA TGTGCCAGCATCACAGGTCCCACAGATACGCAGTATTTT. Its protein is CASITGPTDTQYF. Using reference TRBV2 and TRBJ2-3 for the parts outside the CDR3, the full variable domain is EPEVTQTPSHQVTQMGQEVILRCVPISNHLYFYWYRQILGQKVEFLVSFYNNEISEKSEIFDDQFSVERPDGSNFTLKIRSTKLEDSAMYFCASITGPTDTQYFGPGTRLTVL.

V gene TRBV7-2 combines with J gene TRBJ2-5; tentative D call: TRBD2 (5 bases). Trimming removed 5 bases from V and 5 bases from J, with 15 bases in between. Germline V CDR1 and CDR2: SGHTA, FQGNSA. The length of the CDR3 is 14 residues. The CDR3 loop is CASSRGSVYETQYF. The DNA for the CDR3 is TGTGCCAGCAGCCGAGGTAGCGTATATGAGACCCAGTACTTC. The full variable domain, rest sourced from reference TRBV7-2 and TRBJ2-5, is GAGVSQSPSNKVTEKGKDVELRCDPISGHTALYWYRQSLGQGLEFLIYFQGNSAPDKSGLPSDRFSAERTGGSVSTLTIQRTQQEDSAVYLCASSRGSVYETQYFGPGTRLLVL.

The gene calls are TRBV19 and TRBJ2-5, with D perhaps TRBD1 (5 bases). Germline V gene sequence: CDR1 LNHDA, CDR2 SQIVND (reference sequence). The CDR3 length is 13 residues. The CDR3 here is CASGHKHPETQYF. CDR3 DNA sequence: TGTGCATCAGGGCACAAACATCCGGAGACCCAGTACTTC.

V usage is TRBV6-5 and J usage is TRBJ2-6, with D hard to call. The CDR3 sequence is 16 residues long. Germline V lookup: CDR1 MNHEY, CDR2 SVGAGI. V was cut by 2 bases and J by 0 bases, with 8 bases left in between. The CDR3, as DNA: TGTGCCAGCAGTTACAGGGTCTTCTCTGGGGCCAACGTCCTGACTTTC. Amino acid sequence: CASSYRVFSGANVLTF.

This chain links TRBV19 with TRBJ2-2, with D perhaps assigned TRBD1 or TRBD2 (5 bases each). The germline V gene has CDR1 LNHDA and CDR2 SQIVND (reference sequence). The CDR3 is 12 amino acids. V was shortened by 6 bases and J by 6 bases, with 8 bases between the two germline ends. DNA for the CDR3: TGTGCCAGTAGCGTGGGGGCCGGGGAGCTGTTTTTT. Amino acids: CASSVGAGELFF.

The DNA of the CDR3 is TGCGCCAGCACCAGAGAGGATTCCGGGACAGGGAACAATCAGCCCCAGCATTTT. Translating gives CASTREDSGTGNNQPQHF. The rearrangement joins TRBV4-1 to TRBJ1-5; 9 positions match TRBD1. The germline V gene has CDR1 MGHRA and CDR2 YSYEKL. V trimming: 7 bases; J trimming: 3 bases; junction bases outside the gene matches: 16. The CDR3 extends over 18 amino acids.

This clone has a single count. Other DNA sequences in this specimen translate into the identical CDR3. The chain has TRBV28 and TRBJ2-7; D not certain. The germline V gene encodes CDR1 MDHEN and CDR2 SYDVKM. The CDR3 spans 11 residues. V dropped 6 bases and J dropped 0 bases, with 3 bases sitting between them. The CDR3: CASSSSYEQYF. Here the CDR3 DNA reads TGTGCCAGCAGCTCCTCCTACGAGCAGTACTTC.

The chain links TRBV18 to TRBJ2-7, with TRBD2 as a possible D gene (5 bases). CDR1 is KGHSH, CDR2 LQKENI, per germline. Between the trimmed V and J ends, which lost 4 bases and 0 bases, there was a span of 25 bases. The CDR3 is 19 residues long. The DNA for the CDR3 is TGTGCCAGCTCACACACGAAGAGACCGAGTGGAGGCAACTCCTACGAGCAGTACTTC. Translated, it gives CASSHTKRPSGGNSYEQYF.

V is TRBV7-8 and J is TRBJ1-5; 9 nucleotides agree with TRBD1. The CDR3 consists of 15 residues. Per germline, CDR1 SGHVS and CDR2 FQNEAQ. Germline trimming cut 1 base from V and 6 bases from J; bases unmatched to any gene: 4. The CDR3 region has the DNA TGTGCCAGCAGCTTAGGGGACAGGGAAAGTCAGCCCCAGCATTTT. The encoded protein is CASSLGDRESQPQHF.

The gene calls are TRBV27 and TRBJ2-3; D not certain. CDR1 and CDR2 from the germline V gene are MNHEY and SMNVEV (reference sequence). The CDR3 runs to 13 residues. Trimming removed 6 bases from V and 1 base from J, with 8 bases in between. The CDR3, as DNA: TGTGCCAGCAGGGACGGAGGCACAGATACGCAGTATTTT. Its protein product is CASRDGGTDTQYF.

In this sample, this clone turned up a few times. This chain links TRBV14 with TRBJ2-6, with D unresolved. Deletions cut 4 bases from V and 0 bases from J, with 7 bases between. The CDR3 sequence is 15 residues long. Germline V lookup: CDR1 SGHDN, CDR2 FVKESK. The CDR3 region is CASSRQSSGANVLTF. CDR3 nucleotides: TGTGCCAGCAGCCGCCAGAGCTCTGGGGCCAACGTCCTGACTTTC.

The CDR3 loop reads CATSRDQEETQYF. Here the CDR3 DNA reads TGTGCCACCAGCAGAGATCAGGAGGAGACCCAGTACTTC. The V gene is TRBV15, the J gene TRBJ2-5, with D uncertain. The CDR3 covers 13 residues. CDR1 LNHNV and CDR2 YYDKDF come from the germline V gene (reference sequence). Trimming took off 0 bases at V and 5 bases at J, with 7 bases between the two ends.

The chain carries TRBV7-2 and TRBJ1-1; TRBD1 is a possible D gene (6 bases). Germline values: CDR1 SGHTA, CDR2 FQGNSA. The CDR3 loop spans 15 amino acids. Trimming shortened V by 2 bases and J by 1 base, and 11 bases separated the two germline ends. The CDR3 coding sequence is TGTGCCAGCAGCTTATGGTCAGGGGCGAACACTGAAGCTTTCTTT. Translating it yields CASSLWSGANTEAFF.

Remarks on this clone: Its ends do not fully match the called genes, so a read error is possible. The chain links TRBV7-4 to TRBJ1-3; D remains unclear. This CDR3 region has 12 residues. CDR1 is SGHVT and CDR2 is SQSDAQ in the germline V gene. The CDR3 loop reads CASSLSGNTIYF. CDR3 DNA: TGTGCCAGCAGCCTCTCTGGGAACACCATATATTTT.

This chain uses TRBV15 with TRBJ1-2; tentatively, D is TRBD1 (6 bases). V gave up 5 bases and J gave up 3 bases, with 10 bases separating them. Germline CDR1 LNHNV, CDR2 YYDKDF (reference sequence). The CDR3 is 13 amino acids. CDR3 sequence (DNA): TGTGCCACCAGCGCCCACAGGGACTATGGCTACACCTTC. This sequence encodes CATSAHRDYGYTF.

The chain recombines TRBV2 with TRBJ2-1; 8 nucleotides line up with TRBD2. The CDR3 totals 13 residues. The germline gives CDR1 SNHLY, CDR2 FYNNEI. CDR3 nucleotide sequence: TGTGCTACGCGGGAGGACTCCTACAATGAGCAGTTCTTC. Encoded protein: CATREDSYNEQFF.

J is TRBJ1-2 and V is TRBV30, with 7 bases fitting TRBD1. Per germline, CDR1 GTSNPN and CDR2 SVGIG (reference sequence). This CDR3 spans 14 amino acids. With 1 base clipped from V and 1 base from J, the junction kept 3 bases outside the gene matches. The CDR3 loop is CAWSGQGYNYGYTF. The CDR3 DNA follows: TGTGCCTGGAGTGGACAGGGTTATAACTATGGCTACACCTTC. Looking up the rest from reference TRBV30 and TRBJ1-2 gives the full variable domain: SQTIHQWPATLVQPVGSPLSLECTVEGTSNPNLYWYRQAAGRGLQLLFYSVGIGQISSEVPQNLSASRPQDRQFILSSKKLLLSDSGFYLCAWSGQGYNYGYTFGSGTRLTVV.